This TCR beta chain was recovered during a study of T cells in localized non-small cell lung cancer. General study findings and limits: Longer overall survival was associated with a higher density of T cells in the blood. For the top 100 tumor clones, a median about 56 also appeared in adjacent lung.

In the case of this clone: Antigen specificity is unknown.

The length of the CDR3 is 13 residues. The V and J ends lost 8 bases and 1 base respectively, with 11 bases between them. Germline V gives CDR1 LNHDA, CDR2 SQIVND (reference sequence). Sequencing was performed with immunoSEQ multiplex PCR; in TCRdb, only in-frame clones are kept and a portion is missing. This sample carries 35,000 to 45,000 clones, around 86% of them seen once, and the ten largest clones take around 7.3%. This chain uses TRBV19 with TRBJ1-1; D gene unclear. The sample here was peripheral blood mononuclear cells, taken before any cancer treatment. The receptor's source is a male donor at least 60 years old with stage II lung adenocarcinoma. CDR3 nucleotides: TGTGCCAGTCGTGAAGGTTCGAACACTGAAGCTTTCTTT. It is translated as CASREGSNTEAFF. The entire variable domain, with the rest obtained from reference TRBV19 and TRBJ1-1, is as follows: DGGITQSPKYLFRKEGQNVTLSCEQNLNHDAMYWYRQDPGQGLRLIYYSQIVNDFQKGDIAEGYSVSREKKESFPLTVTSAQKNPTAFYLCASREGSNTEAFFGQGTRLTVV.